What follows are 25 T cell receptor beta chains derived from one specimen sequenced in a study of CD8 T cells in Susac syndrome. Roughly 0.45 to 1 ug RNA was reverse transcribed with random hexamers. In TCRdb, the immunoSEQ multiplex PCR reads were re-called with MiXCR into one record per CDR3 protein. The sample shows around 120,000 distinct CDR3 sequences, about 95% of them seen only once. The sequenced material came from CD4+ T cells from PBMCs. The receptors come from a human donor with multiple sclerosis.

The chain is built from TRBV7-9 and TRBJ2-6; D is undetermined. This CDR3 comprises 14 residues. V was cut by 5 bases and J by 0 bases, with 5 bases left in between. Per the germline V gene, CDR1 is SEHNR and CDR2 is FQNEAQ (reference sequence). CDR3 loop: CASSKRSGANVLTF. Here the CDR3 DNA reads TGTGCCAGCAGCAAACGCTCTGGGGCCAACGTCCTGACTTTC.

This chain uses TRBV6-1 with TRBJ2-1; 9 bases are a match to TRBD2. The ends lost 6 bases at V and 7 bases at J; junction bases unmatched: 10. The germline gives CDR1 MNHNS, CDR2 SASEGT. This CDR3 region has 15 residues. The CDR3 DNA follows: TGTGCCAGCAGGATGGCGGCGGGAGGGCCGAATGAGCAGTTCTTC. Its protein product is CASRMAAGGPNEQFF.

The chain has TRBV19 and TRBJ1-2, with a tentative D call TRBD1 (6 bases). There are 15 residues in the CDR3. V was trimmed by 3 bases and J by 1 base, leaving 12 bases between them. Germline-derived CDR1 and CDR2 are LNHDA and SQIVND (reference sequence). This chain's CDR3 is CASSIAGQHNYGYTF. The DNA for the CDR3 is TGTGCCAGTAGTATTGCAGGACAGCATAACTATGGCTACACCTTC.

This chain's CDR3 is CASSLVSGGGNEQFF. The CDR3 bases are TGCGCCAGCAGCTTGGTCTCAGGGGGTGGAAATGAGCAGTTCTTC. This chain links TRBV5-1 with TRBJ2-1, with 7 positions matching TRBD1. The CDR3 loop spans 15 amino acids. Germline V lookup: CDR1 SGHRS, CDR2 YFSETQ. Germline trimming cut 0 bases from V and 7 bases from J; bases unmatched to any gene: 7.

The rearrangement links TRBV18 to TRBJ2-7; D is unclear. CDR1 and CDR2 from the germline V gene are KGHSH and LQKENI. This CDR3 has 17 amino acids. Trimming cost V 0 bases and J 2 bases, with 17 bases left between them. The chain's CDR3 is CASSPPGRPSGTYEQYF. The CDR3, as DNA: TGTGCCAGCTCACCACCGGGCCGACCCAGTGGCACCTACGAGCAGTACTTC.

The CDR3 here is CASIYTSGTEAFF. The CDR3 DNA is TGTGCCAGCATCTATACATCGGGGACTGAAGCTTTCTTT. The chain combines TRBV6-2 or TRBV6-3 with TRBJ1-1; no firm D call. The V gene lost 7 bases and the J gene lost 5 bases, with 14 bases spanning the gap. Germline CDR1 MNHEY, CDR2 SVGEGT. CDR3 length equals 13 residues.

This chain joins TRBV29-1 and TRBJ1-2; a possible D gene is TRBD1 (5 bases). Germline V gene sequence: CDR1 SQVTM, CDR2 ANQGSEA. This CDR3 contains 14 residues. V was clipped by 3 bases and J by 6 bases, with 17 bases between them. The CDR3: CSVEPALGENGYTF. CDR3 nucleotide sequence: TGCAGCGTTGAGCCGGCCCTAGGGGAAAATGGCTACACCTTC.

This rearrangement joins TRBV7-2 to TRBJ2-2; TRBD2 matches 12 bases. This CDR3 has 18 amino acids. Germline V gene data show CDR1 as SGHTA and CDR2 as FQGNSA. The ends lost 3 bases at V and 4 bases at J; junction bases unmatched: 9. CDR3 bases: TGTGCCAGCAGCTTCTTCGGACTAGCGGGGACGCCCACCGGGGAGCTGTTTTTT. Residues: CASSFFGLAGTPTGELFF. The variable domain in full, with the rest retrieved from reference TRBV7-2 and TRBJ2-2, is GAGVSQSPSNKVTEKGKDVELRCDPISGHTALYWYRQSLGQGLEFLIYFQGNSAPDKSGLPSDRFSAERTGGSVSTLTIQRTQQEDSAVYLCASSFFGLAGTPTGELFFGEGSRLTVL.

This clonotype was counted between two and nine times. CDR3 residues: CSGLAGSGYTF. CDR3 nucleotide sequence: TGCAGCGGTCTTGCGGGAAGCGGCTACACCTTC. The chain links TRBV29-1 to TRBJ1-2; unclear D gene. Trimming stripped 7 bases from V and 8 bases from J, with 14 bases between. The CDR3 has 11 residues. In germline, CDR1 is SQVTM, CDR2 ANQGSEA.

This chain uses TRBV7-2 with TRBJ2-7, with a weak D call TRBD2 (5 bases). The CDR3 covers 14 residues. Germline CDR1 and CDR2: SGHTA and FQGNSA. V dropped 2 bases and J dropped 1 base, with 9 bases sitting between them. CDR3 sequence (DNA): TGTGCCAGCAGCTTAAAAGGGAGATCCTACGAGCAGTACTTC. Protein sequence: CASSLKGRSYEQYF.

The genes are TRBV2 and TRBJ1-6; weak D call: TRBD1 (5 bases). Germline V gene lookup returns CDR1 SNHLY and CDR2 FYNNEI. The ends were cut back, 5 bases at V and 9 bases at J, with 20 bases in the middle. The CDR3 is 16 residues long. As DNA, the CDR3 is TGTGCCAGCAGTCGACTGGGGGGAAATATCGGTTCACCCCTCCACTTT. Encoded protein: CASSRLGGNIGSPLHF.

The CDR3 bases are TGTGCCAGCAGCCCCGGGACTAGCGGGAGGATGCAGGAGACCCAGTACTTC. Translation gives CASSPGTSGRMQETQYF. The rearrangement joins TRBV11-2 to TRBJ2-5; 15 nucleotides align to TRBD2. V was pared by 5 bases and J by 5 bases, with 9 bases of the junction left unmatched. The CDR3 runs to 17 residues. The germline V gene has CDR1 SGHAT and CDR2 FQNNGV.

The chain combines TRBV18 with TRBJ2-7, with 9 bases fitting TRBD1. This CDR3 spans 14 amino acids. Germline trimming cut 3 bases from V and 5 bases from J; bases unmatched to any gene: 5. Germline V gene sequence: CDR1 KGHSH, CDR2 LQKENI. This CDR3 is CASSPLGTGNEQYF. CDR3 sequence (DNA): TGTGCCAGCTCACCCTTAGGGACAGGGAACGAGCAGTACTTC.

The DNA of the CDR3 is TGTGCCAGCTCCTCGGGGGACCGGCGCTGGGAGCAGTACTTC. Translated: CASSSGDRRWEQYF. The chain carries TRBV18 and TRBJ2-7, with a weak D call TRBD2 (6 bases). The CDR3 has 14 amino acids. V was trimmed by 6 bases and J by 7 bases, leaving 19 bases between them. CDR1 is KGHSH, CDR2 LQKENI, per germline.

The J gene is TRBJ2-3, the V gene TRBV3-1; D uncertain. The length of the CDR3 is 12 residues. V lost 1 base, J lost 5 bases, and 4 bases lay in between. Per the germline V gene, CDR1 is LGHDT and CDR2 is YNNKEL (reference sequence). CDR3 nucleotide sequence: TGTGCCAGCAGCCAAGTTTTAGATACGCAGTATTTT. Translating it yields CASSQVLDTQYF.

The chain links TRBV20-1 to TRBJ2-5; 8 bases fit TRBD2. Germline trimming cut 4 bases from V and 5 bases from J; bases unmatched to any gene: 9. The CDR3 length is 14 residues. Germline V gene data show CDR1 as DFQATT and CDR2 as SNEGSKA (reference sequence). The CDR3: CSANDGRAGETQYF. As DNA, the CDR3 is TGCAGTGCTAATGACGGGAGGGCCGGTGAGACCCAGTACTTC.

The rearrangement uses TRBV18 and TRBJ2-6, with D perhaps TRBD2 (5 bases). There are 15 residues in the CDR3. Germline loops: CDR1 KGHSH, CDR2 LQKENI. V was pared by 4 bases and J by 0 bases, with 7 bases between. CDR3 sequence reads: CASSRAGSGANVLTF. The CDR3 DNA follows: TGTGCCAGCTCACGGGCGGGCTCTGGGGCCAACGTCCTGACTTTC.

This clonotype was detected only a few times. The chain links TRBV4-3 to TRBJ1-1; D is ambiguous. Germline V gene data show CDR1 as LGHNA and CDR2 as YSLEER. V lost 0 bases and J 0 bases, leaving 8 bases between the germline ends. The CDR3 length is 15 residues. The CDR3 sequence is CASSQEGSMNTEAFF. CDR3 coding DNA: TGCGCCAGCAGCCAAGAAGGCAGCATGAACACTGAAGCTTTCTTT.

The chain joins TRBV20-1 to TRBJ2-4; tentative D call: TRBD2 (5 bases). V gave up 6 bases and J gave up 0 bases, with 21 bases separating them. The CDR3 length is 17 residues. CDR1 is DFQATT and CDR2 is SNEGSKA in the germline V gene (reference sequence). The CDR3 DNA is TGCAGTGCACCCGACTACCCTAGCACTCTAGCCAAAAACATTCAGTACTTC. Amino acid sequence: CSAPDYPSTLAKNIQYF.

The gene calls are TRBV9 and TRBJ2-1, with unresolved D. This CDR3 region has 15 residues. Germline values: CDR1 SGDLS, CDR2 YYNGEE. The V and J ends lost 4 bases and 1 base respectively, with 12 bases between them. CDR3 sequence (DNA): TGTGCCAGCAGCCCCGGGCCAGTTTCCTACAATGAGCAGTTCTTC. Amino acid sequence: CASSPGPVSYNEQFF.

The chain joins TRBV6-6 to TRBJ1-5; the D gene is possibly TRBD1 (6 bases). V was cut by 5 bases and J by 7 bases, with 21 bases left in between. This CDR3 contains 16 residues. From germline, CDR1 is MNHNY and CDR2 SVGAGI (reference sequence). The CDR3 sequence: CASSLRLPMGAQPQHF. DNA for the CDR3: TGTGCCAGCAGTCTAAGACTTCCTATGGGGGCACAGCCCCAGCATTTT.

The chain employs TRBV11-2 and TRBJ2-7; 14 nucleotides agree with TRBD2. Germline V gives CDR1 SGHAT, CDR2 FQNNGV. Losses at the gene ends were 3 bases for V and 3 bases for J; bases not matched to a gene: 13. The CDR3 extends over 19 amino acids. In DNA form, the CDR3 reads TGTGCCAGCAGCTTCACCCGGACTAGCGGGAGGAAAGGGCTCTACGAGCAGTACTTC. Amino acids: CASSFTRTSGRKGLYEQYF.

The V call is TRBV18, the J call TRBJ1-4; D unresolved. Germline V lookup: CDR1 KGHSH, CDR2 LQKENI. Between the trimmed V and J ends, which lost 2 bases and 8 bases, there was a span of 18 bases. The CDR3 length is 16 residues. The CDR3 coding sequence is TGTGCCAGCTCACCATACTACGGCCCGCGCGGGGAAAAACTGTTTTTT. As protein: CASSPYYGPRGEKLFF.

The chain has TRBV12-3 or TRBV12-4 and TRBJ2-5; D not certain. The CDR3 extends over 14 amino acids. The germline V and J ends were trimmed by 1 base and 1 base, with 7 bases remaining between them. The CDR3 DNA is TGTGCCAGCAGTTTAGTGACGACCCAAGAGACCCAGTACTTC. Translation gives CASSLVTTQETQYF.

The chain has TRBV2 and TRBJ1-5; D might be TRBD1 (6 bases). The V gene's germline CDR1 is SNHLY and CDR2 FYNNEI. Trimming took off 6 bases at V and 5 bases at J, with 17 bases between the two ends. This CDR3 comprises 15 residues. CDR3 loop: CASSPRGTPYQPQHF. The CDR3 DNA reads TGTGCCAGCAGCCCCCGCGGGACACCCTATCAGCCCCAGCATTTT. Full variable domain (missing parts from reference TRBV2 and TRBJ1-5): EPEVTQTPSHQVTQMGQEVILRCVPISNHLYFYWYRQILGQKVEFLVSFYNNEISEKSEIFDDQFSVERPDGSNFTLKIRSTKLEDSAMYFCASSPRGTPYQPQHFGDGTRLSIL.